Presented here are 26 T cell receptor beta chains from one specimen sequenced in a study of pediatric ulcerative colitis (dated by TCRdb to between 2018 and 2020). During colonoscopy, one to two pinch biopsies were obtained from the rectum for research purposes. Library prep was done by the immunoSEQ multiplex PCR assay. Held by TCRdb, this immuneACCESS table contains in-frame sequences only and omits some clones. Under half of the omission traces to an unresolved V gene where checked; the cause of the rest is unknown. This sample gives around 13,000 clones in total; 70% to 80% of them show up just once. Roughly 4.5% of the sample is in the top ten clones. The specimen was gut tissue. The origin of the receptors is a boy aged 10-17 years who was a control in a study of pediatric ulcerative colitis.

V is TRBV29-1 and J is TRBJ1-2; a possible D gene is TRBD1 (5 bases). Looked up from germline, CDR1 is SQVTM and CDR2 is ANQGSEA. There are 12 residues in the CDR3. V gave up 7 bases and J gave up 5 bases, with 14 bases separating them. The CDR3 DNA sequence: TGCAGCGCGGCGGGGGACGGGTATGGCTACACCTTC. Translation gives CSAAGDGYGYTF.

The V gene is TRBV6-1, the J gene TRBJ1-4; weak D call: TRBD1 (5 bases). V was trimmed by 0 bases and J by 5 bases, leaving 22 bases between them. This CDR3 is built from 19 residues. Germline V gives CDR1 MNHNS, CDR2 SASEGT. The CDR3 is CASSEALGAGLNLNEKLFF. The CDR3, as DNA: TGTGCCAGCAGTGAAGCGCTTGGAGCAGGGTTGAACTTAAATGAAAAACTGTTTTTT.

Only one count was recorded for this clone. The genes are TRBV6-1 and TRBJ2-7; 8 nucleotides line up with TRBD1. The J segment lost 4 bases and the V segment lost 6 bases, leaving 8 bases of the junction unmatched. CDR3 length equals 14 residues. Per the germline V gene, CDR1 is MNHNS and CDR2 is SASEGT. The CDR3, as DNA: TGTGCCAGCAGAGCCGGGACAGGAGGTTACGAGCAGTACTTC. It codes for CASRAGTGGYEQYF.

The gene calls are TRBV28 and TRBJ2-7; D remains unclear. From germline, CDR1 is MDHEN and CDR2 SYDVKM. V lost 3 bases to trimming and J lost 0 bases, with 3 bases between them. The CDR3 loop spans 12 amino acids. The CDR3 DNA is TGTGCCAGCAGTTTTGCCTCCTACGAGCAGTACGTC. The encoded protein is CASSFASYEQYV.

The chain carries TRBV5-1 and TRBJ2-3; 12 bases match TRBD2. V lost 4 bases to trimming and J lost 2 bases; unmatched junction nucleotides: 5. The CDR3 is made up of 16 amino acids. The V gene's germline CDR1 is SGHRS and CDR2 YFSETQ. This chain's CDR3 is CASSPRTSGVTDTQYF. CDR3 in DNA: TGCGCCAGCAGCCCCCGGACTAGCGGGGTCACAGATACGCAGTATTTT.

V and J are TRBV2 and TRBJ2-3; 8 positions agree with TRBD1. The CDR3 runs 16 residues. Per the germline V gene, CDR1 is SNHLY and CDR2 is FYNNEI. With 4 bases clipped from V and 3 bases from J, the junction kept 9 bases outside the gene matches. In DNA, the CDR3 is TGTGCCAGCAGTGTCCTCGGACAGGGAGCAACAGATACGCAGTATTTT. It translates to CASSVLGQGATDTQYF.

The gene calls are TRBV5-1 and TRBJ2-7; D perhaps matches TRBD2 (6 bases). Trimming shortened V by 3 bases and J by 4 bases, and 20 bases separated the two germline ends. The CDR3 has 16 residues. Germline V gene lookup returns CDR1 SGHRS and CDR2 YFSETQ. The CDR3 DNA reads as TGCGCCAGCAGCTCAGGGACTGAGGATATGGTTTACGAGCAGTACGTC. Protein product: CASSSGTEDMVYEQYV.

Only one count was recorded for this clone. The chain couples TRBV7-9 to TRBJ2-1; TRBD2 matches 11 bases. The ends lost 2 bases at V and 9 bases at J; junction bases unmatched: 6. The CDR3 is 15 amino acids. Germline loops: CDR1 SEHNR, CDR2 FQNEAQ (reference sequence). The DNA of the CDR3 is TGTGCCAGCAGCTTATTCTCGACTAGCGGGGTTGAGCAGTTCTTC. Translated, it gives CASSLFSTSGVEQFF.

The gene calls are TRBV5-1 and TRBJ2-5, with D perhaps given as TRBD1 or TRBD2 (5 bases each). CDR1 and CDR2 from the germline V gene are SGHRS and YFSETQ. V was pared by 4 bases and J by 1 base, with 17 bases between. The CDR3 sequence is 16 residues long. CDR3 sequence (DNA): TGCGCCAGCAGCCCCCCGGTGGGGCGGGCCCAAGAGACCCAGTACTTC. Amino acids: CASSPPVGRAQETQYF. Full variable domain (missing parts from reference TRBV5-1 and TRBJ2-5): KAGVTQTPRYLIKTRGQQVTLSCSPISGHRSVSWYQQTPGQGLQFLFEYFSETQRNKGNFPGRFSGRQFSNSRSEMNVSTLELGDSALYLCASSPPVGRAQETQYFGPGTRLLVL.

The chain links TRBV9 to TRBJ2-5, with 9 bases fitting TRBD2. CDR3 length: 16 residues. The trim removed 0 bases at V and 0 bases at J, leaving 3 bases unmatched. The V gene's germline CDR1 is SGDLS and CDR2 YYNGEE. Written as DNA, the CDR3 is TGTGCCAGCAGCGTAGGACTAGCGGCAAACCAAGAGACCCAGTACTTC. This translates into CASSVGLAANQETQYF. The complete variable domain, with remaining parts taken from reference TRBV9 and TRBJ2-5, reads DSGVTQTPKHLITATGQRVTLRCSPRSGDLSVYWYQQSLDQGLQFLIQYYNGEERAKGNILERFSAQQFPDLHSELNLSSLELGDSALYFCASSVGLAANQETQYFGPGTRLLVL.

V is TRBV25-1 and J is TRBJ2-5, with D possibly being TRBD1 (7 bases). The CDR3 is 18 residues long. Deletions cut 4 bases from V and 1 base from J, with 22 bases between. The germline V gene has CDR1 MGHDK and CDR2 SYGVNS. CDR3 nucleotide sequence: TGTGCCAGCAGTGTCCCGAGAACAGGGGTGGGGGGCCAAGAGACCCAGTACTTC. Its protein product is CASSVPRTGVGGQETQYF.

The chain recombines TRBV7-6 with TRBJ2-7, with D perhaps TRBD1 or TRBD2 (5 bases each). The CDR3 contains 12 residues. V shed 4 bases and J shed 6 bases, with 10 bases lying between them. Germline lookup yields CDR1 SGHVS and CDR2 FNYEAQ. The CDR3, as DNA: TGTGCCAGCAGCTCTCGGGGCGGCGAGCAGTACTTC. Translation gives CASSSRGGEQYF. Supplemented by reference TRBV7-6 and TRBJ2-7, the full variable domain reads GAGVSQSPRYKVTKRGQDVALRCDPISGHVSLYWYRQALGQGPEFLTYFNYEAQQDKSGLPNDRFSAERPEGSISTLTIQRTEQRDSAMYRCASSSRGGEQYFGPGTRLTVT.

This clone was detected a few times. The V gene is TRBV28, the J gene TRBJ1-2; unclear D gene. This CDR3 has 12 residues. In germline, CDR1 is MDHEN, CDR2 SYDVKM. V dropped 2 bases and J dropped 4 bases, with 5 bases sitting between them. CDR3 amino acids: CASSLGVYGYTF. The CDR3 DNA reads TGTGCCAGCAGTTTAGGGGTCTATGGCTACACCTTC.

DNA of the CDR3: TGTGCCAGTAGTAAAACGACAGGGACAGTCGGCGAGCAGTACTTC. Residues: CASSKTTGTVGEQYF. The rearrangement uses TRBV19 and TRBJ2-7, with TRBD1 matching 7 bases. Germline V gives CDR1 LNHDA, CDR2 SQIVND (reference sequence). This CDR3 has 15 amino acids. The trim removed 4 bases at V and 6 bases at J, leaving 12 bases unmatched.

The chain couples TRBV30 to TRBJ1-2; 8 nucleotides match TRBD1. The CDR3 has 14 amino acids. J was trimmed by 8 bases and V by 4 bases; bases with no gene match: 12. Germline CDR1 reads GTSNPN; CDR2 reads SVGIG (reference sequence). The CDR3, as DNA: TGTGCCTGGACCCCGGACAGGGTGACTTTAGGCTACACCTTC. Amino acid sequence: CAWTPDRVTLGYTF.

The rearrangement joins TRBV9 to TRBJ1-1, with D perhaps TRBD1 (5 bases). V lost 2 bases and J 8 bases, leaving 19 bases between the germline ends. Germline CDR1 is SGDLS and CDR2 is YYNGEE. CDR3 size: 15 residues. CDR3 nucleotide sequence: TGTGCCAGCAGCGTTGATCTAGTTGGGGGTTCCGAAGCTTTCTTT. Its translation: CASSVDLVGGSEAFF.

The chain joins TRBV9 to TRBJ1-2; no firm D call. The V gene's germline CDR1 is SGDLS and CDR2 YYNGEE. V lost 3 bases and J lost 4, with 7 bases in between. There are 12 residues in the CDR3. The CDR3 region has the DNA TGTGCCAGCAGCGAAAACAGCTATGGCTACACCTTC. Residues: CASSENSYGYTF.

The chain recombines TRBV7-9 with TRBJ2-2; possibly TRBD2 for D (6 bases). Trimming left V 7 bases short and J 8 bases short, with 20 bases between. Germline V gives CDR1 SEHNR, CDR2 FQNEAQ (reference sequence). The CDR3 is 15 residues long. The CDR3, as DNA: TGTGCCAGCACTAGCGAGAGACCCACCTCAGGGGAGCTGTTTTTT. Translated: CASTSERPTSGELFF.

The genes are TRBV5-1 and TRBJ2-7, with 7 bases aligning to TRBD2. Trimming removed 1 base from V and 2 bases from J; junction bases left unmatched: 3. Germline CDR1 SGHRS, CDR2 YFSETQ. This CDR3 comprises 14 residues. The DNA for the CDR3 is TGCGCCAGCAGCTTGCGGACTAGGGCCTACGAGCAGTACTTC. The encoded protein is CASSLRTRAYEQYF.

This sequence joins TRBV6-1 and TRBJ2-3, with 8 bases aligning to TRBD2. Germline lookup yields CDR1 MNHNS and CDR2 SASEGT. There are 15 residues in the CDR3. Unmatched junction bases numbered 3, after V lost 2 bases and J lost 2 bases. This CDR3 is CASSELAGHTDTQYF. The CDR3 DNA follows: TGTGCCAGCAGTGAACTAGCGGGCCACACAGATACGCAGTATTTT.

The V call is TRBV19, the J call TRBJ2-1; weak D call: TRBD1 (6 bases). Germline values: CDR1 LNHDA, CDR2 SQIVND (reference sequence). The CDR3 contains 15 residues. Deletions cut 3 bases from V and 3 bases from J, with 12 bases between. CDR3 in DNA: TGTGCCAGTAGTATTCGGCCAGGGGACTACAATGAGCAGTTCTTC. It yields the protein CASSIRPGDYNEQFF.

This chain links TRBV7-2 with TRBJ1-1; 8 bases are shared with TRBD1. CDR3 length: 14 residues. V was clipped by 3 bases and J by 3 bases; unmatched bases: 3. The germline V gene encodes CDR1 SGHTA and CDR2 FQGNSA. The CDR3 protein is CASSFQGAYTEAFF. The DNA for the CDR3 is TGTGCCAGCAGCTTCCAGGGGGCCTACACTGAAGCTTTCTTT.

This clone was observed once. The rearrangement uses TRBV10-3 and TRBJ2-1; D uncertain. There are 12 residues in the CDR3. Looked up from germline, CDR1 is ENHRY and CDR2 is SYGVKD. Trimming stripped 0 bases from V and 7 bases from J, with 4 bases between. CDR3 nucleotides: TGTGCCATCAGTGAGTCGCTAAATGAGCAGTTCTTC. Translating it yields CAISESLNEQFF.

The chain has TRBV4-3 and TRBJ2-5, with 7 bases that match TRBD1. The CDR3 length is 16 residues. Germline V gene sequence: CDR1 LGHNA, CDR2 YSLEER. The J segment lost 4 bases and the V segment lost 0 bases, leaving 8 bases of the junction unmatched. The CDR3 sequence is CASSQDPRDRPETQYF. Written as DNA, the CDR3 is TGCGCCAGCAGCCAAGATCCCCGGGACAGACCAGAGACCCAGTACTTC.

The chain uses TRBV5-1 and TRBJ2-2; maybe TRBD2 (5 bases). V lost 0 bases, J lost 6 bases, and 24 bases lay in between. Looked up from germline, CDR1 is SGHRS and CDR2 is YFSETQ. CDR3 length: 19 residues. CDR3 residues: CASSLAAPRGLNRAGELFF. CDR3 in DNA: TGCGCCAGCAGCTTGGCCGCGCCCCGGGGTCTAAATCGGGCCGGGGAGCTGTTTTTT.

The chain has TRBV7-8 and TRBJ2-7, with 9 positions matching TRBD1. CDR1 and CDR2 (germline): SGHVS, FQNEAQ. This CDR3 has 13 residues. The junction had 2 bases not matched to a gene; V was cut back by 2 bases and J by 6 bases. Written as DNA, the CDR3 is TGTGCCAGCAGCTTAACAGGGGGCTCCGAGCAGTACGTC. Its protein product is CASSLTGGSEQYV.